These T cell receptor beta chains were read from a single sample in a study of radiotherapy plus CTLA-4 blockade in lung cancer. TCRdb's table, derived via immunoSEQ multiplex PCR, lists solely in-frame clones and lacks some. Of about 40,000 clones in the sample, nearly 80% were seen once. This specimen consisted of peripheral blood, obtained from a patient treated with radiotherapy plus ipilimumab. The source is a human donor with non-small cell lung cancer that progressed on radiotherapy plus ipilimumab. The CDR3 runs from the conserved cysteine through the conserved F or W. A D gene is named only where the DNA matches it firmly. Only part of the rows carry a size: once, few, many, or a class if the clone is expanded.

TRBV4-2	once	.	TRBJ2-5	TGTGCCAGCAGCCAAGATGTATTTGCGGGGTTTGAGACCCAGTACTTC	CASSQDVFAGFETQYF
TRBV20-1	.	.	TRBJ1-1	TGCAGTGCTAAAGCTTTCACTGAAGCTTTCTTT	CSAKAFTEAFF
TRBV18	.	TRBD1	TRBJ2-7	TGTGCCAGCTCACCACTTATGACAGGGCAAGGTGGATACGAGCAGTACTTC	CASSPLMTGQGGYEQYF
TRBV29-1	.	.	TRBJ1-2	TGCAGCGTCCGGGGGGTCTATGGCTACACCTTC	CSVRGVYGYTF
TRBV11-2	.	.	TRBJ2-3	TGTGCCAGCAGCTTAGGCCCCCTATGGGGCAAAGCGGATACGCAGTATTTT	CASSLGPLWGKADTQYF
TRBV7-3	.	.	TRBJ1-1	TGTGCCAGCAGCTCTCTCGGGTTGAGGCGGGAGGACACTGAAGCTTTCTTT	CASSSLGLRREDTEAFF
TRBV18	.	TRBD1	TRBJ2-1	TGTGCCAGCTCACCAGGCAGGGGGAATTACAATGAGCAGTTCTTC	CASSPGRGNYNEQFF
TRBV25-1	few	.	TRBJ1-2	TGTGCAAGCAGTTTGGGGGCAAACTATGGCTACACCTTC	CASSLGANYGYTF
TRBV5-5	once	.	TRBJ1-5	TGTGCCAGCAGCGCTATACCCGCCGCGGGGCCCCAGCATTTT	CASSAIPAAGPQHF
TRBV4-3	.	.	TRBJ2-7	TGCGCCAGCAGCCAAGACGGTCCCTACGAGCAGTACTTC	CASSQDGPYEQYF
TRBV19	.	TRBD1	TRBJ1-5	TGTGCCAGTACCGTAGGGGGCGCCTTCAATCAGCCCCAGCATTTT	CASTVGGAFNQPQHF
TRBV5-1	.	TRBD1	TRBJ2-5	TGCGCCAGCAGCTTAACAGGGGGCGAGGTGGAGACCCAGTACTTC	CASSLTGGEVETQYF
TRBV5-1	.	TRBD1	TRBJ1-1	TGCGCCAGCAGCCTGGGACAGGGGGGAACTGAAGCTTTCTTT	CASSLGQGGTEAFF
TRBV4-2	.	.	TRBJ1-4	TGTGCCAGCAGCCAAGAATTGGCCGTAGGGGGTAATGAAAAACTGTTTTTT	CASSQELAVGGNEKLFF
TRBV27	.	TRBD1	TRBJ2-7	TGTGCCAGCAGAAAGGACAGGGCCACCTACGAGCAGTACTTC	CASRKDRATYEQYF
TRBV4-2	.	.	TRBJ1-1	TGTGCCAGCAGCCAAGATCAGGGCGTGAACACTGAAGCTTTCTTT	CASSQDQGVNTEAFF